This TCR beta chain derives from a study of T cells in Graves' hyperthyroidism and ophthalmopathy. In germline, CDR1 is WNHNN, CDR2 SYGVQD (reference sequence). This CDR3 region has 15 residues. V dropped 0 bases and J dropped 1 base, with 8 bases sitting between them. The source of the PBMCs was around 10 ml of fresh peripheral blood. Amplification targeted TCR beta CDR3 regions from RNA transcripts. HTBI primers were used for first-round RT-PCR of the TCR CDR3. TCRdb re-derived calls from the multiplex PCR reads in MiXCR, one entry per CDR3 protein. The profile shows a few hundred thousand distinct CDR3 sequences, approximately 25% of them singletons.

The source is a man between 45 and 60 years old with Graves' hyperthyroidism. The sequenced sample consisted of blood. J is TRBJ2-3 and V is TRBV10-1, with D possibly TRBD2 on 5 matching bases. DNA for the CDR3: TGCGCCAGCAGTGAGTCCGGGATCCGCACAGATACGCAGTATTTT. Translated, it gives CASSESGIRTDTQYF.